These 23 T cell receptor beta chains were sequenced from one sample in a study of T cell responses to AZD1222 COVID-19 vaccine. Profiling relied on immunoSEQ multiplex PCR, and the TCRdb table lists in-frame clones only, not all of them. This sample carries approximately 160,000 clones, 90% of them seen once, and the ten largest clones take more than 1.3%. This specimen was peripheral blood, taken on day 0 of AZD1222 vaccination. The receptors originated from an adult in good health.

This clone is a singleton in its sample. The rearrangement joins TRBV7-2 to TRBJ1-3; the D gene is possibly TRBD1 (5 bases). CDR3 size: 17 residues. From germline, CDR1 is SGHTA and CDR2 FQGNSA. Trimming cost V 4 bases and J 1 base, with 17 bases left between them. In DNA, the CDR3 is TGTGCCAGCAGCTCAAGTTGGGGCGGGTTTTCTGGAAACACCATATATTTT. Translation gives CASSSSWGGFSGNTIYF.

This clone was seen just once. The rearrangement joins TRBV6-2 or TRBV6-3 to TRBJ2-3; 7 bases line up with TRBD1. Germline CDR1 MNHEY, CDR2 SVGEGT. V trimming: 6 bases; J trimming: 1 base; junction bases outside the gene matches: 7. The CDR3 has 15 amino acids. The CDR3 loop reads CASSEVGTGTDTQYF. The CDR3 nucleotides are TGTGCCAGCAGCGAAGTGGGGACAGGCACAGATACGCAGTATTTT.

The chain uses TRBV19 and TRBJ1-5; D not certain. Germline loops: CDR1 LNHDA, CDR2 SQIVND (reference sequence). This CDR3 contains 15 residues. Trimming left V 1 base short and J 4 bases short, with 11 bases between. As DNA, the CDR3 is TGTGCCAGTAGTATAGGCGAGGTGGTTAATCAGCCCCAGCATTTT. It is translated as CASSIGEVVNQPQHF.

V gene TRBV21-1 combines with J gene TRBJ2-3; the table's D call of TRBD1 was not tested on the DNA. TRBV21-1 is assigned pseudogene status. This CDR3 contains 18 residues. This chain's CDR3 is CASSKVFPGGEVEDTQYF. Here the CDR3 DNA reads TGTGCCAGCAGCAAAGTGTTTCCAGGGGGCGAAGTAGAAGATACGCAGTATTTT.

The rearrangement joins TRBV18 to TRBJ2-1, with D possibly matching TRBD2 (6 bases). Per the germline V gene, CDR1 is KGHSH and CDR2 is LQKENI. Trimming took off 3 bases at V and 3 bases at J, with 12 bases between the two ends. This CDR3 spans 15 amino acids. The CDR3 loop is CASSPMGGDYNEQFF. The CDR3 DNA follows: TGTGCCAGCTCACCGATGGGGGGAGACTACAATGAGCAGTTCTTC.

The rearrangement joins TRBV3-1 (or the pseudogene TRBV3-2) to TRBJ2-7; possible D gene TRBD1, 6 bases. V gave up 4 bases and J gave up 7 bases, with 20 bases separating them. The CDR3 has 15 residues. Germline lookup yields CDR1 LGHDT and CDR2 YNNKEL (reference sequence). For the CDR3, the DNA is TGTGCCAGCAGCCGAACTCCCGGGACACTAAAAGAGCAGTACTTC. Its protein is CASSRTPGTLKEQYF.

Here the CDR3 reads CASRIGQGPNEKLFF. DNA of the CDR3: TGTGCCAGCAGGATCGGACAGGGCCCAAATGAAAAACTGTTTTTT. The chain has TRBV6-5 and TRBJ1-4; 8 positions match TRBD1. The CDR3 runs to 15 residues. Germline CDR1 and CDR2: MNHEY and SVGAGI. V dropped 6 bases and J dropped 5; count of bases not matched to a gene: 8.

The rearrangement joins TRBV6-5 to TRBJ1-2, with D possibly being TRBD1 (5 bases). This CDR3 has 12 residues. V was clipped by 6 bases and J by 5 bases, with 10 bases between them. Germline V gene data show CDR1 as MNHEY and CDR2 as SVGAGI. The CDR3: CASSGTAYGYTF. CDR3 nucleotide sequence: TGTGCCAGCAGCGGGACGGCTTATGGCTACACCTTC.

V gene TRBV2 combines with J gene TRBJ1-5; 11 bases map to TRBD1. CDR1 is SNHLY, CDR2 FYNNEI, per germline. This CDR3 has 15 amino acids. After removal of 8 bases from V and 4 bases from J, the junction contained 7 bases not matched to a gene. For the CDR3, the DNA is TGTGCCAGCGGCGGGGGGACAGGGGGAAATCAGCCCCAGCATTTT. Translated: CASGGGTGGNQPQHF.

This chain connects TRBV6-1 to TRBJ2-5; perhaps TRBD2 as D (6 bases). The CDR3 consists of 14 residues. Germline-derived CDR1 and CDR2 are MNHNS and SASEGT. V lost 3 bases to trimming and J lost 1 base, with 9 bases between them. This CDR3 is CASSEGLSQETQYF. In nucleotides, the CDR3 is TGTGCCAGCAGTGAGGGACTCAGCCAAGAGACCCAGTACTTC.

The genes are TRBV11-2 and TRBJ2-2; TRBD2 aligns across 7 bases. The CDR3 consists of 16 residues. In germline, CDR1 is SGHAT, CDR2 FQNNGV. With 0 bases clipped from V and 4 bases from J, the junction kept 5 bases outside the gene matches. CDR3 DNA: TGTGCCAGCAGCTTAGATCGAGGGAGGGGCACCGGGGAGCTGTTTTTT. Protein sequence: CASSLDRGRGTGELFF.

The CDR3 region is CASTKYSPTGGTEAFF. For the CDR3, the DNA is TGTGCCAGCACCAAATATTCCCCAACTGGGGGCACTGAAGCTTTCTTT. The V and J genes are TRBV5-5 and TRBJ1-1; tentative D call: TRBD1 (5 bases). The CDR3 sequence is 16 residues long. Germline lookup yields CDR1 SGHKS and CDR2 YYEKEE (reference sequence). The V gene lost 6 bases and the J gene lost 4 bases, with 22 bases spanning the gap.

J is TRBJ1-6 and V is TRBV9; 8 bases align to TRBD1. Trimming removed 6 bases from V and 10 bases from J; junction bases left unmatched: 9. Germline V gene sequence: CDR1 SGDLS, CDR2 YYNGEE. The CDR3 length is 14 residues. The CDR3 reads CASTRTGIGSPLHF. The DNA for the CDR3 is TGTGCCAGCACCCGGACAGGGATCGGCTCACCCCTCCACTTT.

This chain connects TRBV18 to TRBJ2-3; weak D call: TRBD2 (6 bases). The V gene lost 1 base and the J gene lost 1 base, with 6 bases spanning the gap. The CDR3 totals 14 residues. Per the germline V gene, CDR1 is KGHSH and CDR2 is LQKENI. CDR3 nucleotide sequence: TGTGCCAGCTCACCACTAGCGGGCACAGATACGCAGTATTTT. Amino acids: CASSPLAGTDTQYF.

The rearrangement joins TRBV24-1 to TRBJ1-6; a possible D gene is TRBD1 (6 bases). The CDR3 is made up of 15 amino acids. Germline CDR1 and CDR2: KGHDR and SFDVKD. V lost 5 bases, J lost 5 bases, and 12 bases lay in between. The CDR3 DNA reads TGTGCCACCAGTGCCGGGGGGCAGGATAATTCACCCCTCCACTTT. Its protein is CATSAGGQDNSPLHF.

This rearrangement joins TRBV14 to TRBJ2-7; maybe TRBD2 (6 bases). Germline CDR1 and CDR2: SGHDN and FVKESK. The V end was cut by 4 bases, the J end by 7 bases, with 8 bases between. The CDR3 extends over 11 amino acids. The CDR3 nucleotides are TGTGCCAGCAGCCGGGGGAGGGAGCAGTACTTC. As protein: CASSRGREQYF.

V usage is TRBV28 and J usage is TRBJ1-5; 7 nucleotides align to TRBD1. The germline V gene encodes CDR1 MDHEN and CDR2 SYDVKM. The CDR3 totals 13 residues. The junction had 2 bases not matched to a gene; V was cut back by 5 bases and J by 4 bases. CDR3 nucleotide sequence: TGTGCCAGCAGTGGGACAGATAATCAGCCCCAGCATTTT. Residues: CASSGTDNQPQHF.

V is TRBV18 and J is TRBJ2-7, with D perhaps given as TRBD1 or TRBD2 (5 bases each). In germline, CDR1 is KGHSH, CDR2 LQKENI. The CDR3 runs to 16 residues. V was shortened by 3 bases and J by 2 bases, with 17 bases between the two germline ends. CDR3 coding DNA: TGTGCCAGCTCACCCGTAGGGGCAGGGAGCCCCTACGAGCAGTACTTC. Residues: CASSPVGAGSPYEQYF.

The genes are TRBV18 and TRBJ2-3; D possibly corresponds to TRBD1 (6 bases). CDR3 length: 16 residues. Trimming pared 0 bases from V and 4 bases from J, leaving 14 bases between. Germline values: CDR1 KGHSH, CDR2 LQKENI. CDR3 coding DNA: TGTGCCAGCTCACCACCGGGGGCCACTAGGGCAGATACGCAGTATTTT. Its protein product is CASSPPGATRADTQYF. Full variable domain (rest looked up from reference TRBV18 and TRBJ2-3): NAGVMQNPRHLVRRRGQEARLRCSPMKGHSHVYWYRQLPEEGLKFMVYLQKENIIDESGMPKERFSAEFPKEGPSILRIQQVVRGDSAAYFCASSPPGATRADTQYFGPGTRLTVL.

The V and J genes are TRBV6-1 and TRBJ1-5; 10 bases map to TRBD1. This CDR3 comprises 18 residues. In germline, CDR1 is MNHNS, CDR2 SASEGT. V shed 2 bases and J 4 bases; nucleotides not matched to a gene: 11. The CDR3 is CASSEYPGQGMGNQPQHF. CDR3 nucleotides: TGTGCCAGCAGTGAATACCCGGGACAGGGGATGGGGAATCAGCCCCAGCATTTT.

The chain joins TRBV28 to TRBJ1-1; possibly TRBD1 for D (6 bases). This CDR3 is 13 amino acids long. V was shortened by 7 bases and J by 5 bases, with 14 bases between the two germline ends. CDR1 and CDR2 (germline): MDHEN, SYDVKM. The CDR3, as DNA: TGTGCCAGCAAGGGGGGGCATGAAACTGAAGCTTTCTTT. This encodes CASKGGHETEAFF.

This chain links TRBV30 with TRBJ2-7, with D possibly matching TRBD1 (6 bases). CDR1 and CDR2 (germline): GTSNPN, SVGIG (reference sequence). Trimming removed 0 bases from V and 7 bases from J, with 16 bases in between. The length of the CDR3 is 14 residues. CDR3 protein: CAWSVQQGWGEQYF. CDR3 coding DNA: TGTGCCTGGAGTGTACAACAGGGTTGGGGAGAGCAGTACTTC.

This chain connects TRBV4-3 to TRBJ1-1; 8 nucleotides match TRBD1. The CDR3 is 15 residues long. Germline CDR1 reads LGHNA; CDR2 reads YSLEER. After removal of 3 bases from V and 5 bases from J, the junction contained 8 bases not matched to a gene. The CDR3 here is CASSHEGQARTEAFF. For the CDR3, the DNA is TGCGCCAGCAGCCATGAGGGACAGGCAAGGACTGAAGCTTTCTTT.